This TCR beta chain was found in a study of blood T cell repertoires in COVID-19. For the study at large: Acute and convalescent COVID-19 specimens originated in the United States, Italy and Spain. In each case, the material was cDNA or gDNA derived from T cells, B-cell-depleted T cells, or PBMCs.

Germline V gene sequence: CDR1 LGHNA, CDR2 YNFKEQ. With 1 base clipped from V and 3 bases from J, the junction kept 5 bases outside the gene matches. This CDR3 region has 15 residues. In the original workflow: Reference gene primer amplification in the assay estimated nucleated cell counts. The assay was immunoSEQ multiplex PCR, and TCRdb's table has in-frame clones only and misses some. V, J and clone size derive from that table, while D and trimming were established from the DNA sequence. The data hold 90,000 to 150,000 clones, with over 60% observed a single time. This chain uses TRBV4-2 with TRBJ2-7; 8 bases align to TRBD1. The specimen sequenced was peripheral blood. This TCR derives from an elderly woman with acute or convalescent COVID-19. The CDR3 here is CASSQGDRGVYEQYF. CDR3 bases: TGTGCCAGCAGCCAAGGCGACAGGGGAGTCTACGAGCAGTACTTC.